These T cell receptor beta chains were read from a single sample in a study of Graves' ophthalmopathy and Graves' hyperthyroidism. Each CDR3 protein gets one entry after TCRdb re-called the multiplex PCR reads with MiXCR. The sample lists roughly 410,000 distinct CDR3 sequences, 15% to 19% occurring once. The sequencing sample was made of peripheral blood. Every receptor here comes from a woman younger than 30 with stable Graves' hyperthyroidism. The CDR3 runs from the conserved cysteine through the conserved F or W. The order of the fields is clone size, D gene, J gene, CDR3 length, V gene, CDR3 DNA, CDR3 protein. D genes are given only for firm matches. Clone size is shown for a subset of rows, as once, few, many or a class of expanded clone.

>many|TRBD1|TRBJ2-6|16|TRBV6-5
TGTGCCAGCAGTTACCGCAGGGGGTCTGGGGCCAACGTCCTGACTTTC
CASSYRRGSGANVLTF
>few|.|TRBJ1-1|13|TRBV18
TGTGCCAGCTCACCCTCTCCCGACACTGAAGCTTTCTTT
CASSPSPDTEAFF
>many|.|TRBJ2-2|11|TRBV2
TGTGCCAGCAGTGAAATCGGGGAGCTGTTTTTT
CASSEIGELFF
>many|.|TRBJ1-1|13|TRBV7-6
TGTGCCAGCAAATCCAACGGATGGACTGAAGCTTTCTTT
CASKSNGWTEAFF
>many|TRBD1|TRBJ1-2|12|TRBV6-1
TGTGCCAGCGTACAGGGGGCGGGTGGCTACACCTTC
CASVQGAGGYTF
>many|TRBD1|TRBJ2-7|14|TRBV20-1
TGCAGTGCTACCACGGGACAGGGCATCTACGAGCAGTACTTC
CSATTGQGIYEQYF
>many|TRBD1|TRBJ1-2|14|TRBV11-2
TGTGCCAGCAGCCTAGGGACAGGGGACTATGGCTACACCTTC
CASSLGTGDYGYTF
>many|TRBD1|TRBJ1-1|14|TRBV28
TGTGCCAGCAGCTGGGTACGGACAGGGCGTGGAGCTTTCTTT
CASSWVRTGRGAFF
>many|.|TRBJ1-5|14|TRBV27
TGTGCCAGCAATACTTTACCCCTGAATCAGCCCCAGCATTTT
CASNTLPLNQPQHF
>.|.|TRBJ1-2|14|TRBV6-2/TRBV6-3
TGTGCCAGCAGTTCCTCTGACAGATGGTACGGCTACACCTTC
CASSSSDRWYGYTF
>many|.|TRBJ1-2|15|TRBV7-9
TGTGCCAGCAGCTCCAAAACCGGGACGGGCTATGGCTACACCTTC
CASSSKTGTGYGYTF
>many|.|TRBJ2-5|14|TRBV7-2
TGTGCCAGCAGCTTAACCGGGGCCCAAGAGACCCAGTACTTC
CASSLTGAQETQYF
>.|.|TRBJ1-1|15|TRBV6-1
TGTGCCAGCAGGTCAACCGGGTCGGGGGCCACTGAAGCTTTCTTT
CASRSTGSGATEAFF
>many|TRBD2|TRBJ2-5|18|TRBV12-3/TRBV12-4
TGTGCCAGCAGCCTCGGGCTAGCGGGGGGCCCGGGTCAAGGGACCCAGTACTTC
CASSLGLAGGPGQGTQYF
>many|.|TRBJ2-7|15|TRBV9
TGTGCCAGCAGTCAACAGGCCGACCCTTCCTACGAGCAGTACTTC
CASSQQADPSYEQYF
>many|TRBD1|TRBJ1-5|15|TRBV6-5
TGTGCCAGCAGTTACCGGGCAGGGGGAAATCAGCCCCAGCATTTT
CASSYRAGGNQPQHF
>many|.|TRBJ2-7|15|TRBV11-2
TGTGCCAGCAGCTTAGTCGGCAGGGGAGGGTACGAGCAGTACTTC
CASSLVGRGGYEQYF
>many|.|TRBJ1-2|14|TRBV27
TGTGCCAGCAGTTTTATAGGGTTGGACTATGGCTACACCTTC
CASSFIGLDYGYTF
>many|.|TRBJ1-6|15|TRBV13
TGTGCCAGCAGCTTAGTTCGGGTTGGGGATTCACCCCTCCACTTT
CASSLVRVGDSPLHF
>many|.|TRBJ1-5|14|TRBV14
TGTGCCAGCAGCCAAGGGCCCGACGGCCAGCCCCAGCATTTT
CASSQGPDGQPQHF
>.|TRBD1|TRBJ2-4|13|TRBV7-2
TGTGCCTTCTCCCGGGACAGGGACTACATTAAGTACTTC
CAFSRDRDYIKYF
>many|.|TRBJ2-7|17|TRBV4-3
TGCGCCAGCAGCAAACGCCCAGCACCCGGGGGGCTAGACGAGCAGTACTTC
CASSKRPAPGGLDEQYF
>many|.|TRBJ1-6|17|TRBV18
TGTGCCAGCTCACCATCCACCCTCCGGGGACGGTATTCACCCCTCCACTTT
CASSPSTLRGRYSPLHF
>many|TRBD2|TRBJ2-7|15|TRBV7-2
TGTGCCAGCAGCTTAGCCAGGACTAGCGGGGGTGAGCAGTACTTC
CASSLARTSGGEQYF
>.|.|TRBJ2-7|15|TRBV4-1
TGCGCCAGCAGCCTCGGGGCGGGCCTCTCCTACGAGCAGTACTTC
CASSLGAGLSYEQYF
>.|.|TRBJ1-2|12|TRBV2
TGTGCCAGCAGTGAGAGAACCTATGGCTACACCTTC
CASSERTYGYTF
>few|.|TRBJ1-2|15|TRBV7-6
TGTGCCAGCAGCTTAACACGGGGGGCTAACTATGGCTACACCTTC
CASSLTRGANYGYTF
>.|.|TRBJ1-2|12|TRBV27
TGTGCCAGCAGTTCGGACTTCGTGGGCTACACCTTC
CASSSDFVGYTF
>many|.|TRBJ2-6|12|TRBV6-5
TGTGCCAGCAGGTCCGGGGCCAACGTCCTGACTTTC
CASRSGANVLTF
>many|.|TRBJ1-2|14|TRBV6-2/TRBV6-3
TGTGCCAGCAGTTATGCATTTGGCGGCTATGGCTACACCTTC
CASSYAFGGYGYTF
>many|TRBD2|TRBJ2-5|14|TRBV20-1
TGCAGTGCTAGAGCCCCCACGGGGGGAGAGACCCAGTACTTC
CSARAPTGGETQYF
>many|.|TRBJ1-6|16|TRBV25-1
TGTGCCAGCAGTAGTCGGGGCAGGGGAGGAAATTCACCCCTCCACTTT
CASSSRGRGGNSPLHF
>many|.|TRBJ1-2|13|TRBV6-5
TGTGCCAGCAGTTACCCAGGGATCGGCGGCTACACCTTC
CASSYPGIGGYTF
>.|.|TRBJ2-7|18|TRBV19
TGTGCCAGTAGTCCTAATTGGGGTGGGACGGCGGTAACCTACGAGCAGTACTTC
CASSPNWGGTAVTYEQYF
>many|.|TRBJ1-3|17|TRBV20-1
TGCAGTGCTAGAGATTTACATTCACCCCCGGCTGGAAACACCATATATTTT
CSARDLHSPPAGNTIYF
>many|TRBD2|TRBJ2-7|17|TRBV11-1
TGTGCCAGCAGCCCGCGGGGGTTGCGGGGGACGGGCTACGAGCAGTACTTC
CASSPRGLRGTGYEQYF
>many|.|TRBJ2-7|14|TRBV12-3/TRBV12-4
TGTGCCAGCAGTTTAGCCGACAGCTCCTACGAGCAGTACTTC
CASSLADSSYEQYF
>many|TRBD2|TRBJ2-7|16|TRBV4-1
TGCGCCAGCAGCCACGCCGGACTAGCGAGGTCCTACGAGCAGTACTTC
CASSHAGLARSYEQYF
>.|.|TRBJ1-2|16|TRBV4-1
TGCGCCAGCAGTCAAAGTTGGGGGGGCGCCAACTATGGCTACACCTTC
CASSQSWGGANYGYTF
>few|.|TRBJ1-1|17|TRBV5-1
TGCGCCAGCAGCTTTTTAAATTGGTCACGGAAGAACACTGAAGCTTTCTTT
CASSFLNWSRKNTEAFF
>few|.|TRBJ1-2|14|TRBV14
TGTGTCAGCAGCCAAGAAGCAGAAAACTATGGCTACACCTTC
CVSSQEAENYGYTF
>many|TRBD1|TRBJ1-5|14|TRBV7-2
TGTGCCAGCAGCTCCCGGACAGGGGATCAGCCCCAGCATTTT
CASSSRTGDQPQHF
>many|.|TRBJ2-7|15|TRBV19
TGTGCCAGTACCCACACCGCCTGGTACCTGGGAGAGCAGTACTTC
CASTHTAWYLGEQYF
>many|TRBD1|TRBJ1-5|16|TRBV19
TGTGCCAGTAGTATGACAGGGGGCAGTTTCGGGCAGCCCCAGCATTTT
CASSMTGGSFGQPQHF
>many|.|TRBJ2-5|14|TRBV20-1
TGCAGTGCTAGCCCATCGGGGGCCAAAGAGACCCAGTACTTC
CSASPSGAKETQYF
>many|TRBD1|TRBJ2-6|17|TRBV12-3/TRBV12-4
TGTGCCAGCAGTTTACGGACAGGGGTCTCTGGGGCCAACGTCCTGACTTTC
CASSLRTGVSGANVLTF
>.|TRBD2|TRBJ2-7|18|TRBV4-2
TGTGCCAGCAGCCAAGATTTCCCTAGCGGGGGGATTTCATACGAGCAGTACTTC
CASSQDFPSGGISYEQYF
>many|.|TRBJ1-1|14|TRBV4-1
TGCGCCAGCAGCCGCGGGTGGGGGGGACAAGAAGCTTTCTTT
CASSRGWGGQEAFF
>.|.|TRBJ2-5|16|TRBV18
TGTGCCAGCTCACCTATCACCCAGCAGGGGATGGAGACCCAGTACTTC
CASSPITQQGMETQYF
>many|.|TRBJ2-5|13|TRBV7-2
TGTGCCAGCAGCTTAGCGCCAGAGGAGACCCAGTACTTC
CASSLAPEETQYF